This T cell receptor beta chain was captured by sequencing in a study of identical twins (dated by TCRdb to the mid-2010s). Looking at the study overall: TCR alpha and beta repertoires from monozygotic twins, unrelated adults of various ages and cord blood were deep-sequenced to test whether fetal clonotypes persist. To rule out contamination, replicate twin experiments were performed at different times with different library preparation protocols.

To prepare the library, 5' RACE was applied. Instrument on record: Illumina HiSeq 2000. A universal primer binding site was added through template switching, and the final cDNA carried a unique molecular identifier so that TCR cDNA molecules could be counted accurately. First-strand cDNA for TCR alpha and beta chains was synthesized from specific primers in the conserved constant-segment region. To control for contamination, every cDNA library was double barcoded, receiving both a SMART-Mk sample barcode and Illumina barcodes. Two successive PCR steps introduced TruSeq adapter sequences along with Illumina sample barcodes. TCR alpha and beta cDNA libraries were sequenced on the Illumina HiSeq platform with custom primers. As for the authors' bioinformatics: MiGEC was used to process raw reads and extract unique molecular identifiers, and MiXCR was used to find CDR3 positions. For each individual, recombination models were inferred using an EM algorithm with the repgenHMM and IGoR tools. Shared clonotype analysis was performed with the tcR package in R, normalizing sharing by the product of cloneset sizes. To study raw recombination free of thymic and clonal selection effects, out-of-frame nonproductive sequences were analyzed. The public sequencing data were trimmed at Q25 with fastp and processed into clonotypes with MiXCR by TCRdb, which kept only in-frame beta chains. A single entry per CDR3 protein holds the most common genes and DNA from its merged rows. The V and J calls were not made by the authors but by TCRdb's processing. This sample holds about 470,000 distinct CDR3 sequences; 20% to 30% were observed only once. The ten most abundant clones make up about 2.9% of the sample.

Every donor in the study was a healthy Caucasian. Three pairs of female monozygotic twins, all aged about 18 to 30 years, made up the twin cohort. Positive isolation kits from Invitrogen were used to isolate the CD4+ and CD8+ T cell populations. Concerning this clonotype: Its target antigen remains unknown. No base qualities exist here, and no much larger clone lies one base off it.

Study-wide conclusions, independent of this receptor: Because the same donors could not be followed over many years, conclusions were based on cross-sectional statistical analysis. The excess sharing between twins in beta out-of-frame sequences was weaker because fewer shared sequences reduced the signal-to-noise ratio. Compared with coincidental sharing between unrelated individuals, out-of-frame TCR alpha sequences shared between twins had an excess of sequences with low generation probability. Out-of-frame TCR alpha sharing in monozygotic twins was systematically underestimated by recombination models, whereas sharing between unrelated individuals was in agreement with the recombination models. Zero-insertion analyses could be partly confounded by invariant T cells such as MAIT and iNKT, although diverse VJ usage argued against such confounding for most clonotypes. Fewer insertions were carried by abundant cord blood beta clonotypes; a weaker similar trend was observed in young adult naive repertoires, while no such trend was observed in memory repertoires.

CDR1 and CDR2 were assigned from the germline V gene as MNHNS and SASEGT. The junction shows trimming of 4 bases on V and 4 bases on J, plus 16 bases between the germline ends. CDR3 length: 15 amino acids, cysteine to phenylalanine. Only CDR3 DNA remains: 45 bases, in frame from the first base. The sample also formed part of further work on T cells expressing NK-cell markers. The second source states: In sorted CD3+CD56+NKG2C+, CD3+CD56+NKG2C- and CD3+CD56-NKG2C+ T-cell subsets from eight donors, TCR beta-chain repertoires were profiled. Among the eight sequenced donors, only one was HCMV-seronegative, while the other seven were HCMV-seropositive. To restrict sorting to alphabetaTCR-expressing T cells, an anti-gammadeltaTCR antibody was added in several experiments. In several donors, the dominant CD3+CD56+NKG2C+ clonotypes were among the top 10 CD8+ clonotypes and accounted for roughly 1.0-7.5% of CD8+ T cells. Those dominant clonotypes were again the most abundant among CD3+CD56-NKG2C+ cells in a handful of donors, at about 25-60.1%. It remained unclear whether the expanded NKG2C-expressing T cell clones were specific for HCMV antigens. All eight donors whose samples were sequenced were randomly selected healthy volunteers, three of them men and five women. HCMV serostatus was determined by detecting HCMV-specific IgG in serum with a commercial ELISA kit. MIGEC was used to demultiplex reads and group the reads by UMI, and MiTCR was used to assemble and quantify clonotypes. Only TCR cDNA sequences supported by at least two reads were kept to exclude erroneous sequences. The tcR package was used for downstream repertoire analysis, with clonotypes matched between fractions based on CDR3 nucleotide sequence plus V segment. VDJmatch was used to annotate antigen specificity against VDJdb, with one amino acid substitution in CDR3 allowed.

What was sequenced was CD4+ T cells sorted from blood. This receptor chain uses TRBV6-1 and TRBJ1-1, with the D gene call left open. The receptor was derived from a woman younger than 35 in good health. The CDR3 corresponds to CASSALPPGATEAFF. The nucleotides are TGTGCCAGCAGTGCGCTGCCCCCGGGCGCCACTGAAGCTTTCTTT.